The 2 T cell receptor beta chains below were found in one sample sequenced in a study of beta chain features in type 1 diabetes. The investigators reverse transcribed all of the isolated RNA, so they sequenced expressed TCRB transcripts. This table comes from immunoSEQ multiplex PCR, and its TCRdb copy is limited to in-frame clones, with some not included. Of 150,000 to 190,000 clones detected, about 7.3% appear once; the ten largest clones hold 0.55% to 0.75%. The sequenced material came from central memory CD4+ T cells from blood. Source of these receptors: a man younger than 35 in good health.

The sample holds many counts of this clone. The CDR3 coding sequence is TGTGCCAGCACCCCACTAGCGGGGAACGAGCAGTACTTC. Its translation is CASTPLAGNEQYF. The V gene is TRBV14, the J gene TRBJ2-7, with TRBD2 identical over 10 bases. Per germline, CDR1 SGHDN and CDR2 FVKESK. This CDR3 region has 13 residues. After removal of 7 bases from V and 5 bases from J, the junction contained 5 bases not matched to a gene. Looking up the rest from reference TRBV14 and TRBJ2-7 gives the full variable domain: EAGVTQFPSHSVIEKGQTVTLRCDPISGHDNLYWYRRVMGKEIKFLLHFVKESKQDESGMPNNRFLAERTGGTYSTLKVQPAELEDSGVYFCASTPLAGNEQYFGPGTRLTVT.

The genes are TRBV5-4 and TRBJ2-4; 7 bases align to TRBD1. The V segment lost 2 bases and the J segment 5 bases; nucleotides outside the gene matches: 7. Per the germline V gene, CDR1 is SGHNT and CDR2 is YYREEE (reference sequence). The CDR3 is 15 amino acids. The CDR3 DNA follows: TGTGCCAGCAGCTTTGCGAGAGGGACAGAAAACATTCAGTACTTC. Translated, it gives CASSFARGTENIQYF.